This T cell receptor (beta chain) was documented in a study of T cell responses to AZD1222 COVID-19 vaccine. Profiling relied on immunoSEQ multiplex PCR, and the TCRdb table lists in-frame clones only, not all of them. The repertoire holds fewer than 120,000 clones, with about nine tenths as singletons. This CDR3 contains 16 residues. Germline CDR1 is LGHNA and CDR2 is YNFKEQ. V lost 0 bases and J lost 5, with 14 bases in between. Points from the study as a whole: Repertoires were collected only later (after the peak T cell response had occurred). Mostly white British, mostly female donors; authors suggested clonal diversity may be underestimated. An increase in Spike-specific TCR breadth and depth was observed after two AZD1222 doses.

A note on this clone: Its antigen remains unidentified.

The rearrangement joins TRBV4-2 to TRBJ1-3; D might be TRBD1 (6 bases). This receptor was obtained from an adult in good health. Sequences were derived from peripheral blood, sampled on day 0 of AZD1222 vaccination. CDR3 region: CASSQDREGGRNTIYF. In nucleotides, the CDR3 is TGTGCCAGCAGCCAAGATCGGGAAGGGGGAAGAAACACCATATATTTT.